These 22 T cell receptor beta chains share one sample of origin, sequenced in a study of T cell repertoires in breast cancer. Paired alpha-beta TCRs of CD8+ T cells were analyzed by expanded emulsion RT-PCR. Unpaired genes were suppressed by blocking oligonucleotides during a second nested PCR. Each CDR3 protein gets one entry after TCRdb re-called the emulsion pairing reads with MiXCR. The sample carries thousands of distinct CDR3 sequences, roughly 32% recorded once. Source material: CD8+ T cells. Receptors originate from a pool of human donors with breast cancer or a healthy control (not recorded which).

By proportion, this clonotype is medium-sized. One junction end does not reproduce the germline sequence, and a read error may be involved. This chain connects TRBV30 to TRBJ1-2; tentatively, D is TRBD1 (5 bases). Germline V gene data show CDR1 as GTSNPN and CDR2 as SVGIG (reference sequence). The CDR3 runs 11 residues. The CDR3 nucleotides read TGTGCCTGGTTAAAGGGGAGAGTGAAACACTTC. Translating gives CAWLKGRVKHF.

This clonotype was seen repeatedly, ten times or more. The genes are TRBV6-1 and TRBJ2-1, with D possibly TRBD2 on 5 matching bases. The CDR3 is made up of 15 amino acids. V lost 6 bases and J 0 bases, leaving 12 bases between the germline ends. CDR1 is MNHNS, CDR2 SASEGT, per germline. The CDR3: CASRRTPSSYNEQFF. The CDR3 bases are TGTGCCAGCAGGCGGACTCCGAGCTCCTACAATGAGCAGTTCTTC.

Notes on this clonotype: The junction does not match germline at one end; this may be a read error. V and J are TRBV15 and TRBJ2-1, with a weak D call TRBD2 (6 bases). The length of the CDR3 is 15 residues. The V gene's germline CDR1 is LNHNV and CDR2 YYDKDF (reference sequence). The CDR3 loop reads CAASGGGIPEGGQFF. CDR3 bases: TGTGCCGCCAGCGGCGGTGGAATTCCGGAGGGTGGGCAGTTCTTC.

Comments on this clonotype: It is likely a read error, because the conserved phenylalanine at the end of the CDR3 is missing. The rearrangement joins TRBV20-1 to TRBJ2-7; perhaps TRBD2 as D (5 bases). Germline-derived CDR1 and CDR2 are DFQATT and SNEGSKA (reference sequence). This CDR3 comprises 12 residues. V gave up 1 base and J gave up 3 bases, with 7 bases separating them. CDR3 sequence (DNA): TGCAGTGCTAGAGGGACTTACTACGAGCAGTACTTA. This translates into CSARGTYYEQYL.

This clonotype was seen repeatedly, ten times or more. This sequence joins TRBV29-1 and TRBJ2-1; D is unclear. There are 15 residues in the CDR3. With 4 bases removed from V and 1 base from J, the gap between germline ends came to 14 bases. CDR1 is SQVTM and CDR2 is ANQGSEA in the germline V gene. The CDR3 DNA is TGCAGCGTTGTATTAGTCCCTTTATCCTACAATGAGCAGTTCTTC. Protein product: CSVVLVPLSYNEQFF.

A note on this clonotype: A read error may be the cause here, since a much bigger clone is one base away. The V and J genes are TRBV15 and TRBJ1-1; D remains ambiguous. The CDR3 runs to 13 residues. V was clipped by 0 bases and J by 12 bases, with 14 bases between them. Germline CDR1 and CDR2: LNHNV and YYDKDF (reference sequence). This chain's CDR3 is CATSRDHATETFF. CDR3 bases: TGTGCCACCAGCAGAGATCACGCAACCGAAACTTTCTTT.

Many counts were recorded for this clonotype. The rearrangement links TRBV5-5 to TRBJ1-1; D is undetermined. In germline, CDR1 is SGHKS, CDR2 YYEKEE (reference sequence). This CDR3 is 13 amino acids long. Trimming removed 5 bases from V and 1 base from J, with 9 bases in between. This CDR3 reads CASSSKGNTEAFF. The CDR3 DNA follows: TGTGCCAGCAGTTCCAAGGGGAACACTGAAGCTTTCTTT.

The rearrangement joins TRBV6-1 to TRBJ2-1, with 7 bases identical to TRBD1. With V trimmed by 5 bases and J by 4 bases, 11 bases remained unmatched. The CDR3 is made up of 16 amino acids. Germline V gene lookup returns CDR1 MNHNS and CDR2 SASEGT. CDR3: CASSPTGVRIYNEQFF. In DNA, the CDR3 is TGTGCCAGCAGTCCAACAGGGGTGCGAATATACAATGAGCAGTTCTTC.

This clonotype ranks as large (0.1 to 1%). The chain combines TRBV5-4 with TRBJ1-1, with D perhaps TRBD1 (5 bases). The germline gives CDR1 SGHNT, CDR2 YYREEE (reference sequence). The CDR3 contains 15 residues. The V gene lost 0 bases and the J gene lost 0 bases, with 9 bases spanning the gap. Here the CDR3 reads CASSLGQYMNTEAFF. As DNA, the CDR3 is TGTGCCAGCAGCTTGGGACAGTACATGAACACTGAAGCTTTCTTT.

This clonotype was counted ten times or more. CDR3 DNA sequence: TGTGCCAGCAGTTCAGAGGGCTACAGGGACGGCTACACCTTC. It translates to CASSSEGYRDGYTF. The chain is built from TRBV28 and TRBJ1-2; D possibly corresponds to TRBD1 (6 bases). This CDR3 is 14 amino acids long. With 4 bases removed from V and 8 bases from J, the gap between germline ends came to 17 bases. Germline CDR1 and CDR2: MDHEN and SYDVKM.

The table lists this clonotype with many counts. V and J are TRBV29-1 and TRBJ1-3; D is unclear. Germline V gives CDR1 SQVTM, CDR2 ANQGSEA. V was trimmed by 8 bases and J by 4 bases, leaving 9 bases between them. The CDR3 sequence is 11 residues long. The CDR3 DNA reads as TGCAGCTATATGGGCGGAAACACCATATATTTT. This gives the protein CSYMGGNTIYF. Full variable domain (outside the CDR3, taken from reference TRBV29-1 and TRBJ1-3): SAVISQKPSRDICQRGTSLTIQCQVDSQVTMMFWYRQQPGQSLTLIATANQGSEATYESGFVIDKFPISRPNLTFSTLTVSNMSPEDSSIYLCSYMGGNTIYFGEGSWLTVV.

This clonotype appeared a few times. CDR3 sequence (DNA): TGTGCCAGCAGTTCCGAGGGGGTAGCGGGGGGGTACGAGCAGTACGTC. Its translation: CASSSEGVAGGYEQYV. The gene calls are TRBV28 and TRBJ2-7, with 11 bases that match TRBD2. The CDR3 contains 16 residues. The germline CDR1 and CDR2 sequences are MDHEN and SYDVKM. Unmatched junction bases numbered 9, after V lost 4 bases and J lost 4 bases.

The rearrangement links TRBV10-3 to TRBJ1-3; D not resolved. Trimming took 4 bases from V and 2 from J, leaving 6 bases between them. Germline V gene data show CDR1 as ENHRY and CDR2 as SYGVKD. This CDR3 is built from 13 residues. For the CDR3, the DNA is TGTGCCATCAGTGCGGGAGCTGGAAACACCATATATTTT. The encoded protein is CAISAGAGNTIYF.

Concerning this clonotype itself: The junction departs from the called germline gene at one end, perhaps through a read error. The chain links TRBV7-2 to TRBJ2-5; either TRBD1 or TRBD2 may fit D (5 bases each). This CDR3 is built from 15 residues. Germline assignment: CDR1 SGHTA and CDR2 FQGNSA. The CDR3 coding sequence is TGTGCCAGCGGCTTAGGGACGGGGCCTGGGAAGACCCAGTACTTC. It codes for CASGLGTGPGKTQYF.

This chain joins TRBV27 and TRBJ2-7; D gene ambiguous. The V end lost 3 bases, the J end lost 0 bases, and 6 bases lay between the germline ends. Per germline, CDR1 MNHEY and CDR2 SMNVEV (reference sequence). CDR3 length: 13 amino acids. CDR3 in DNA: TGTGCCAGCAGTTTTGAGAACTCCTACGAGCAGTACTTC. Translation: CASSFENSYEQYF.

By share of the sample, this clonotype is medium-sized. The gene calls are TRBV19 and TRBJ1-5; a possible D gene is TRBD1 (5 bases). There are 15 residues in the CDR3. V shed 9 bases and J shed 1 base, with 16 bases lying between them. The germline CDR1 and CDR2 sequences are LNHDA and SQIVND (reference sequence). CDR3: CASRHTGGSNQPQHF. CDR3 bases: TGTGCCAGCCGCCATACCGGGGGGAGCAATCAGCCCCAGCATTTT. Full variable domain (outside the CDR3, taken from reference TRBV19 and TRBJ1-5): DGGITQSPKYLFRKEGQNVTLSCEQNLNHDAMYWYRQDPGQGLRLIYYSQIVNDFQKGDIAEGYSVSREKKESFPLTVTSAQKNPTAFYLCASRHTGGSNQPQHFGDGTRLSIL.

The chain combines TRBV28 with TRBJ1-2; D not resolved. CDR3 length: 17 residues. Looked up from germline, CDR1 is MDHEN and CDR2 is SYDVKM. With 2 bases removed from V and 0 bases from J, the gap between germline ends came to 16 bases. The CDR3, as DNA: TGTGCCAGCAGTTTACTGGTTTCATATGTAACTAACTATGGCTACACCTTC. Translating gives CASSLLVSYVTNYGYTF.

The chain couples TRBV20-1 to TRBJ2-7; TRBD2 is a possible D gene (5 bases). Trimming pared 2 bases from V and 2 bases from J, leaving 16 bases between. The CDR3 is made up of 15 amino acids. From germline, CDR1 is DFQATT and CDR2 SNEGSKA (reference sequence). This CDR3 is CSARPTGISTYEQYF. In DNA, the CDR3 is TGCAGTGCTAGACCAACGGGGATTTCCACCTACGAGCAGTACTTC.

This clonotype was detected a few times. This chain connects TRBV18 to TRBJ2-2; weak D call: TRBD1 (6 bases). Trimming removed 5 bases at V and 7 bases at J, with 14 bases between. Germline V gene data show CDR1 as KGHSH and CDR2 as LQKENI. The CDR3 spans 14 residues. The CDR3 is CASSSQGFVGELFF. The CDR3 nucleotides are TGTGCCAGCTCATCACAGGGTTTCGTCGGGGAGCTGTTTTTT.

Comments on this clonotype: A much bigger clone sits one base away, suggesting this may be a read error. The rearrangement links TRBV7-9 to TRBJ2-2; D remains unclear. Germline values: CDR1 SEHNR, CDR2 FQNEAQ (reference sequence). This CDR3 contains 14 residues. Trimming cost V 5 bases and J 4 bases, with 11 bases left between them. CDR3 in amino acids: CASSRTMTTGELFF. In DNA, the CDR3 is TGTGCCAGCAGCCGGACCATGACCACCGGGGAGCTGTTTTTT. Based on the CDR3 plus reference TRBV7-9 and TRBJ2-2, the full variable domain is DTGVSQNPRHKITKRGQNVTFRCDPISEHNRLYWYRQTLGQGPEFLTYFQNEAQLEKSRLLSDRFSAERPKGSFSTLEIQRTEQGDSAMYLCASSRTMTTGELFFGEGSRLTVL.

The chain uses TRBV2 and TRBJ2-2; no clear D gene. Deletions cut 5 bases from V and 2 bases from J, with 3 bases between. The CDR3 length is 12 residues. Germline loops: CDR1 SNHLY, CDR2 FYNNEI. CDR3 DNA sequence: TGTGCCAGCAGTTTAAACACCGGGGAGCTGTTTTTT. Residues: CASSLNTGELFF. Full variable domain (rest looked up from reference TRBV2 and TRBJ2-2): EPEVTQTPSHQVTQMGQEVILRCVPISNHLYFYWYRQILGQKVEFLVSFYNNEISEKSEIFDDQFSVERPDGSNFTLKIRSTKLEDSAMYFCASSLNTGELFFGEGSRLTVL.

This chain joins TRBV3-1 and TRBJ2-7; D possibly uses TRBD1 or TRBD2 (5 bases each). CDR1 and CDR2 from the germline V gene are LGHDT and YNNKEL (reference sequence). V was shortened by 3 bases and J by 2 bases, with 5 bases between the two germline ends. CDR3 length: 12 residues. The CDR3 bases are TGTGCCAGCAGCCAGGGGGCCTACGAGCAGTACTTC. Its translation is CASSQGAYEQYF.